This is a list of T cell receptor beta chains from one sample in a study of T cell responses to AZD1222 COVID-19 vaccine. The table came from immunoSEQ multiplex PCR; TCRdb's copy has only in-frame clones and leaves some out. Among 100,000 to 120,000 clones listed, roughly 90% were seen once. The input for sequencing was peripheral blood, taken 28 days after the second AZD1222 dose. These receptor sequences come from an adult who received the AZD1222 COVID-19 vaccine. CDR3s include the opening cysteine and the closing phenylalanine or tryptophan. The D gene is left open where the match is weak. Clone size appears in some rows only: once, few, many, or a class for an expanded clone.

>once|TRBV6-2/TRBV6-3|TRBD2|TRBJ2-5
CASSALAGGETQYF
TGTGCCAGCAGTGCACTAGCGGGGGGGGAGACCCAGTACTTC
>-|TRBV4-2|-|TRBJ2-5
CASSQARRSETQYF
TGTGCCAGCAGCCAGGCTCGGCGATCGGAGACCCAGTACTTC
>once|TRBV4-3|TRBD1|TRBJ2-4
CASSPTGNGNIQYF
TGCGCCAGCAGCCCGACAGGGAATGGAAACATTCAGTACTTC
>-|TRBV12-3/TRBV12-4|-|TRBJ1-4
CASSLEGEKLFF
TGTGCCAGCAGTTTAGAGGGCGAAAAACTGTTTTTT
>-|TRBV5-5|TRBD2|TRBJ2-3
CASSSNIYSGGATDTQYF
TGTGCCAGCAGCAGCAACATATACAGCGGGGGGGCTACAGATACGCAGTATTTT
>-|TRBV25-1|TRBD1|TRBJ2-7
CASSDMQGAHSYEQYF
TGTGCCAGCAGTGATATGCAGGGGGCGCACTCCTACGAGCAGTACTTC
>-|TRBV10-3|TRBD1|TRBJ2-7
CAISTPGQGFYEQYF
TGTGCCATCAGTACCCCCGGACAGGGCTTCTACGAGCAGTACTTC
>-|TRBV19|TRBD1|TRBJ1-2
CASSPDGQGWNYGYTF
TGTGCCAGTAGTCCGGATGGACAGGGGTGGAACTATGGCTACACCTTC
>-|TRBV4-2|-|TRBJ2-1
CASEDNWGEQFF
TGTGCCAGCGAGGACAATTGGGGTGAGCAGTTCTTC
>-|TRBV5-1|-|TRBJ1-6
CASSLVAGTDSPLHF
TGCGCCAGCAGCTTGGTCGCTGGGACCGATTCACCCCTCCACTTT
>-|TRBV2|-|TRBJ2-7
CASSEGLPYEQYF
TGTGCCAGCAGTGAAGGCCTACCCTACGAGCAGTACTTC
>-|TRBV3-1/TRBV3-2|-|TRBJ1-1
CASSQWTLGDPAFF
TGTGCCAGCAGCCAATGGACCCTTGGCGACCCAGCTTTCTTT
>-|TRBV4-2|-|TRBJ1-6
CASSPSTAESLNSPLHF
TGTGCCAGCAGCCCCTCGACAGCCGAGAGCTTAAATTCACCCCTCCACTTT
>-|TRBV10-2|TRBD2|TRBJ2-7
CASTGGTSYEQYF
TGCGCCAGCACCGGGGGGACCTCCTACGAGCAGTACTTC
>-|TRBV10-3|-|TRBJ2-7
CAISEQGGDEQYF
TGTGCCATCAGTGAACAGGGAGGTGACGAGCAGTACTTC
>-|TRBV9|-|TRBJ1-1
CASSVSQGNTEAFF
TGTGCCAGCAGCGTTTCACAGGGAAACACTGAAGCTTTCTTT
>-|TRBV30|-|TRBJ2-1
CASSGFNEQFF
TGTGCCTCCTCGGGGTTCAATGAGCAGTTCTTC
>-|TRBV2|-|TRBJ2-7
CASIDGTATYEQYF
TGTGCCAGCATCGACGGGACTGCGACCTACGAGCAGTACTTC
>-|TRBV10-3|-|TRBJ1-2
CAISDPPGGNYGYTF
TGTGCCATCAGTGACCCTCCGGGGGGGAACTATGGCTACACCTTC
>-|TRBV2|TRBD1|TRBJ1-1
CASTGQEMNTEAFF
TGTGCCAGCACCGGACAGGAAATGAACACTGAAGCTTTCTTT
>-|TRBV9|-|TRBJ1-1
CASSVVSGDTEAFF
TGTGCCAGCAGCGTAGTTTCAGGGGACACTGAAGCTTTCTTT
>-|TRBV28|TRBD2|TRBJ2-1
CASSFTSGSYNEQFF
TGTGCCAGCAGTTTTACTAGCGGGAGCTACAATGAGCAGTTCTTC
>-|TRBV19|-|TRBJ1-5
CASSIMGYSNQPQHF
TGTGCCAGTAGTATTATGGGTTATAGCAATCAGCCCCAGCATTTT
>once|TRBV6-5|TRBD1|TRBJ1-2
CASRNRRDRGPGYTF
TGTGCCAGCAGGAACCGGCGAGACAGGGGTCCTGGCTACACCTTC
>-|TRBV28|-|TRBJ1-6
CASSLRSPLHF
TGTGCCAGCAGTTTACGATCACCCCTCCACTTT
>-|TRBV12-5|-|TRBJ2-3
CASGRPTLGDTQYF
TGTGCTAGTGGCCGACCGACATTGGGAGATACGCAGTATTTT
>-|TRBV5-8|-|TRBJ1-2
CASRERSYGYTF
TGTGCCAGCAGAGAGAGAAGCTATGGCTACACCTTC
>-|TRBV5-5|-|TRBJ2-1
CASSLQSPSIDSSYNEQFF
TGTGCCAGCAGCTTACAGTCGCCCTCAATTGATAGCTCCTACAATGAGCAGTTCTTC
>once|TRBV29-1|TRBD2|TRBJ2-2
CSTRGLAGGNTGELFF
TGCAGCACCCGGGGACTAGCGGGGGGGAACACCGGGGAGCTGTTTTTT
>once|TRBV4-1|-|TRBJ2-6
CASSQEPTAPGANVLTF
TGCGCCAGCAGCCAAGAGCCTACAGCTCCTGGGGCCAACGTCCTGACTTTC
>-|TRBV24-1|-|TRBJ1-5
CATSGRAEESHQPQHF
TGTGCCACCAGTGGTAGGGCGGAAGAAAGTCATCAGCCCCAGCATTTT
>-|TRBV14|-|TRBJ2-1
CASSQDQGGDEQFF
TGTGCCAGCAGCCAAGATCAAGGGGGAGATGAGCAGTTCTTC
>-|TRBV5-4|TRBD2|TRBJ2-3
CASSQRSGGDTDTQYF
TGTGCCAGCAGCCAACGAAGCGGGGGTGACACAGATACGCAGTATTTT
>-|TRBV29-1|-|TRBJ1-1
CSGLDTEAFF
TGCAGCGGGTTGGACACTGAAGCTTTCTTT
>-|TRBV6-1|-|TRBJ2-7
CASSDNYEQYF
TGTGCCAGCAGTGACAACTACGAGCAGTACTTC
>-|TRBV4-2|-|TRBJ2-3
CASSQGMTWASTDTQYF
TGTGCCAGCAGCCAAGGGATGACCTGGGCTAGCACAGATACGCAGTATTTT
>-|TRBV6-6|-|TRBJ2-2
CASSRSWGPKKRNTGELFF
TGTGCCAGCAGCCGAAGTTGGGGGCCTAAGAAGAGAAACACCGGGGAGCTGTTTTTT
>-|TRBV7-2|-|TRBJ2-5
CASSFRVQETQYF
TGTGCCAGCAGCTTTAGGGTTCAAGAGACCCAGTACTTC
>-|TRBV27|TRBD2|TRBJ2-1
CASTLSSGGSEQFF
TGTGCCAGCACCTTGTCTAGCGGGGGTAGTGAGCAGTTCTTC
>-|TRBV7-2|-|TRBJ2-2
CASSLAAEYTGELFF
TGTGCCAGCAGCTTAGCAGCGGAGTACACCGGGGAGCTGTTTTTT
>once|TRBV9|-|TRBJ1-3
CASSVAAIPGNTIYF
TGTGCCAGCAGCGTAGCCGCAATTCCAGGAAACACCATATATTTT
>-|TRBV29-1|-|TRBJ2-1
CSVAGYNEQFF
TGCAGCGTTGCGGGATACAATGAGCAGTTCTTC
>-|TRBV7-9|-|TRBJ2-7
CASSTRTYEQYF
TGTGCCAGCAGCACACGGACGTACGAGCAGTACTTC
>-|TRBV6-2/TRBV6-3|TRBD1|TRBJ1-4
CASSPHSGQSEKLFF
TGTGCCAGCAGTCCCCACTCGGGACAGAGTGAAAAACTGTTTTTT
>-|TRBV9|-|TRBJ1-1
CASSVESRSTEAFF
TGTGCCAGCAGCGTAGAATCGAGGAGCACTGAAGCTTTCTTT
>-|TRBV7-8|-|TRBJ1-5
CASSGPGYSNQPQHF
TGTGCCAGCAGCGGCCCAGGGTATAGCAATCAGCCCCAGCATTTT
>-|TRBV19|TRBD1|TRBJ2-1
CASLRVQGAYNEQFF
TGTGCCAGTCTTCGGGTCCAGGGGGCCTACAATGAGCAGTTCTTC
>-|TRBV12-3/TRBV12-4|-|TRBJ1-3
CASSWFRGNTIYF
TGTGCCAGCAGTTGGTTCAGGGGAAACACCATATATTTT
>-|TRBV18|TRBD1|TRBJ2-3
CASSTGGADTQYF
TGTGCCAGCTCGACAGGGGGAGCAGATACGCAGTATTTT
>-|TRBV12-5|-|TRBJ2-3
CASGAGVSDTQYF
TGTGCTAGTGGTGCAGGGGTTTCAGATACGCAGTATTTT
>-|TRBV7-2|-|TRBJ1-6
CASSFRGDSPLHF
TGTGCCAGCAGCTTTAGGGGAGACTCACCCCTCCACTTT
>few|TRBV7-2|-|TRBJ1-4
CASSLGTTRGEKLFF
TGTGCCAGCAGCCTCGGGACCACCAGAGGGGAAAAACTGTTTTTT
>-|TRBV6-5|-|TRBJ1-2
CASSSRTLVDYGYTF
TGTGCCAGCAGTTCCAGGACCCTAGTCGACTATGGCTACACCTTC
>once|TRBV27|-|TRBJ1-1
CASRTGRDYTEAFF
TGTGCCAGCAGAACAGGCAGGGATTACACTGAAGCTTTCTTT
>-|TRBV4-2|-|TRBJ1-6
CASSQEGSNNSPLHF
TGTGCCAGCAGCCAAGAGGGGTCGAATAATTCACCCCTCCACTTT